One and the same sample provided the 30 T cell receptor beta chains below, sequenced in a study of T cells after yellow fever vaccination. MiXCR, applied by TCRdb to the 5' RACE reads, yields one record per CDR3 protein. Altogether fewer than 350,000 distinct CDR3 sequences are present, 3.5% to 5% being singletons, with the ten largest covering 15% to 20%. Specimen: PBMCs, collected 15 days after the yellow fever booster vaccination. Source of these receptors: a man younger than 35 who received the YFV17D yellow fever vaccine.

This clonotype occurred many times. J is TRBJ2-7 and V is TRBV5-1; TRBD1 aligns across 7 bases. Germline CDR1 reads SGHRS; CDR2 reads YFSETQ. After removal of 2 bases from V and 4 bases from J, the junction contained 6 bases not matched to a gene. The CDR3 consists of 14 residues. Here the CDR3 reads CASSLGQAPYEQYF. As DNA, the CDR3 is TGCGCCAGCAGCTTAGGACAGGCGCCTTACGAGCAGTACTTC.

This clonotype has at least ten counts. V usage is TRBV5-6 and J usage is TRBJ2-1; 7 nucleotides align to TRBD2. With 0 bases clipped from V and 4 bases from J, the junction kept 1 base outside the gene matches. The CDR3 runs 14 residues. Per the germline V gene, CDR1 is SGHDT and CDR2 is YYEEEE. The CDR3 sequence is CASSLGGRYNEQFF. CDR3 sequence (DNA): TGTGCCAGCAGCTTGGGCGGGAGATACAATGAGCAGTTCTTC.

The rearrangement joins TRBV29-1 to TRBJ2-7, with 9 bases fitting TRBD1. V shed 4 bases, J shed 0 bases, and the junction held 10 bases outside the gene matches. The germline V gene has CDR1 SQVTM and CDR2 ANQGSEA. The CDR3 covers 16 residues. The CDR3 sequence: CSVVIWGTGSSYEQYF. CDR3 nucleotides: TGCAGCGTTGTAATCTGGGGGACAGGGAGCTCCTACGAGCAGTACTTC.

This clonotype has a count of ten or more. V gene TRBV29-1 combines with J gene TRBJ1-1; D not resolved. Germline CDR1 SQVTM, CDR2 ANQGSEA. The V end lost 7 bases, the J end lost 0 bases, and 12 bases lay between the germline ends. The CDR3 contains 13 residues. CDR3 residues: CSAKVYLNTEAFF. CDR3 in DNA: TGCAGCGCTAAGGTCTACCTGAACACTGAAGCTTTCTTT.

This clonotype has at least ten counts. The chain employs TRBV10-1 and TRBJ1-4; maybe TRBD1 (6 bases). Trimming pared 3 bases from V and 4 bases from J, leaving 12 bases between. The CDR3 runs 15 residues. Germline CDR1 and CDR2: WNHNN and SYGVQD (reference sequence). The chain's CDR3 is CASSEAGALNEKLFF. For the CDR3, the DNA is TGCGCCAGCAGTGAAGCAGGGGCCCTTAATGAAAAACTGTTTTTT.

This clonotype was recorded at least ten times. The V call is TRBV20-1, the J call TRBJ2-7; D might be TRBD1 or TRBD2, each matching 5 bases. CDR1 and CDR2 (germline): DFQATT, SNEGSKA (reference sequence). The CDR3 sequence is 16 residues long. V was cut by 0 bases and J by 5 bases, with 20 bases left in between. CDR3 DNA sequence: TGCAGTGCTAGAGATATCAGGGTTAAGTTGGGGGACGAGCAGTACTTC. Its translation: CSARDIRVKLGDEQYF.

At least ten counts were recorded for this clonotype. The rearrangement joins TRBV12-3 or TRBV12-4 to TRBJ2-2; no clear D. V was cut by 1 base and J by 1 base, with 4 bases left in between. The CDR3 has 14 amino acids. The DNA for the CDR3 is TGTGCCAGCAGTTTAGAGTGGAACACCGGGGAGCTGTTTTTT. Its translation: CASSLEWNTGELFF.

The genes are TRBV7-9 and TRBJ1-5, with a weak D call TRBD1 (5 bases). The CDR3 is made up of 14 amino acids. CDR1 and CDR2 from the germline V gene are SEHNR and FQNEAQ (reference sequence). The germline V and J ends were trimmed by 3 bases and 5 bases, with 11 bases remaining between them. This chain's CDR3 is CASSFPGPDQPQHF. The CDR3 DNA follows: TGTGCCAGCAGCTTTCCGGGACCAGATCAGCCCCAGCATTTT.

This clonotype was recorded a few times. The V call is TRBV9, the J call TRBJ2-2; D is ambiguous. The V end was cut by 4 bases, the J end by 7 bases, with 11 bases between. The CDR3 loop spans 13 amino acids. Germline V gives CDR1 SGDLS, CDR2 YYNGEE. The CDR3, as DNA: TGTGCCAGCAGCTTCCGTGGCGACGGGGAGCTGTTTTTT. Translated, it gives CASSFRGDGELFF.

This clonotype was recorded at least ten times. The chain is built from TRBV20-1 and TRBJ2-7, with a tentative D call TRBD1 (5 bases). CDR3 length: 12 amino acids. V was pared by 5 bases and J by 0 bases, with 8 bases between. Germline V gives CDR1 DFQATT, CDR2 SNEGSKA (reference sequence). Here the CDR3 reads CSASDSSYEQYV. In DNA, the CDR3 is TGCAGTGCTTCCGACAGCTCCTACGAGCAGTACGTC.

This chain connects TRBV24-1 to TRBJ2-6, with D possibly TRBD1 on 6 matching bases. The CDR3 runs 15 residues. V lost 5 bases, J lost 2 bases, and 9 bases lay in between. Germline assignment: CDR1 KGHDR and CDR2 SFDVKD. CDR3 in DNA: TGTGCCACCAGTGTAAAGGGGGCTGGGGCCAACGTCCTGACTTTC. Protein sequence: CATSVKGAGANVLTF.

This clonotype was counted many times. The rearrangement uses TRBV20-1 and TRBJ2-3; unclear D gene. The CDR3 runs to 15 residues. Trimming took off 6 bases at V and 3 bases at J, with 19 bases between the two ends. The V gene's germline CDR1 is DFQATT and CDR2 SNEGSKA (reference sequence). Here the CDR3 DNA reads TGCAGTGCCACCAACCCGTCCCAGAGGACAGATACGCAGTATTTT. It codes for CSATNPSQRTDTQYF.

The CDR3 protein is CSASRPGQAFHYGYTF. The CDR3 DNA is TGCAGTGCTAGCCGCCCGGGACAGGCTTTTCACTATGGCTACACCTTC. This chain links TRBV20-1 with TRBJ1-2; 8 bases align to TRBD1. The CDR3 is 16 residues long. Losses at the gene ends were 3 bases for V and 3 bases for J; bases not matched to a gene: 12. Germline V gene lookup returns CDR1 DFQATT and CDR2 SNEGSKA (reference sequence).

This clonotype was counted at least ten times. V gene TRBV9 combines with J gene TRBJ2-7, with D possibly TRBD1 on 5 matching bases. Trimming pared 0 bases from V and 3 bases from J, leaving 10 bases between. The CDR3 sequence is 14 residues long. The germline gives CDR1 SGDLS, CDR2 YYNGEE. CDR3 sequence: CASSVGQGFYEQYF. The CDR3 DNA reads TGTGCCAGCAGCGTAGGGCAGGGTTTCTACGAGCAGTACTTC. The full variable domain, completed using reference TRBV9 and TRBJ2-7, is DSGVTQTPKHLITATGQRVTLRCSPRSGDLSVYWYQQSLDQGLQFLIQYYNGEERAKGNILERFSAQQFPDLHSELNLSSLELGDSALYFCASSVGQGFYEQYFGPGTRLTVT.

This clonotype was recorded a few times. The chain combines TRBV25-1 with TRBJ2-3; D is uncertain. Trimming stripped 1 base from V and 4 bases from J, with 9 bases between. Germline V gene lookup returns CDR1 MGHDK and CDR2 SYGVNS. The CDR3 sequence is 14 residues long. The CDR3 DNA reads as TGTGCCAGCAGTGAATTCCCACCCGCAGATACGCAGTATTTT. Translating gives CASSEFPPADTQYF.

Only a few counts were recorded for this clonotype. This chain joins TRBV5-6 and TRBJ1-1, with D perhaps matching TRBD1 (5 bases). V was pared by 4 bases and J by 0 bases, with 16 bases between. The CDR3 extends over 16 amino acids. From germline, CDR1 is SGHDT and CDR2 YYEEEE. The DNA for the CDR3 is TGTGCCAGCAGCCCACAGTCACAGGATATGAACACTGAAGCTTTCTTT. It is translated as CASSPQSQDMNTEAFF.

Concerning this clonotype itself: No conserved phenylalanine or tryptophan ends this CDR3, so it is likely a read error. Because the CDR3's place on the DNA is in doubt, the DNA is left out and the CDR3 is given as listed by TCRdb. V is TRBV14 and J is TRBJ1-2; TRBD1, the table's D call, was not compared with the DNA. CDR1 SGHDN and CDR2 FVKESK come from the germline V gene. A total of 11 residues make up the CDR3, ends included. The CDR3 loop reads CASSRDGTGVS.

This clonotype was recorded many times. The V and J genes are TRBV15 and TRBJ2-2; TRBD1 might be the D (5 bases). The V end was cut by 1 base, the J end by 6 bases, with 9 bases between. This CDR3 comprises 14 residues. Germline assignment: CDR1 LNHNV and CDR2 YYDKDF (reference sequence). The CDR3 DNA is TGTGCCACCAGCAGAGTCAGGGTGGCCGGGGAGCTGTTTTTT. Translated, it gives CATSRVRVAGELFF.

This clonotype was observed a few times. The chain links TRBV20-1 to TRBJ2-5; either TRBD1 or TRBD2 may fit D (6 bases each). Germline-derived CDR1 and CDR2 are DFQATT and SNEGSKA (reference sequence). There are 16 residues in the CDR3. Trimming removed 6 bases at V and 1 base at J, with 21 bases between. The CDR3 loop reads CSASSRGRGIQETQYF. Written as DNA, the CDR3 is TGCAGTGCCTCCTCACGGGGGCGGGGAATCCAAGAGACCCAGTACTTC.

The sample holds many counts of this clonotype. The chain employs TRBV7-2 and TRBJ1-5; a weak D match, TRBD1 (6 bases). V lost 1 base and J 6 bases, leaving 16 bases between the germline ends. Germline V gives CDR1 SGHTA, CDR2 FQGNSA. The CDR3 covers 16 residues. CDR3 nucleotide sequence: TGTGCCAGCAGCTTAGTTGCGGGGGCGCCGGGTCAGCCCCAGCATTTT. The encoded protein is CASSLVAGAPGQPQHF.

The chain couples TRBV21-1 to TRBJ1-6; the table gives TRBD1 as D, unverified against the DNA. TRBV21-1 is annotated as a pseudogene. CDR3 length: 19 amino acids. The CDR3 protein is CASSKGPGPMSSYNSPLHF. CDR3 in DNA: TGTGCCAGCAGCAAAGGTCCGGGACCCATGAGCTCCTATAATTCACCCCTCCACTTT.

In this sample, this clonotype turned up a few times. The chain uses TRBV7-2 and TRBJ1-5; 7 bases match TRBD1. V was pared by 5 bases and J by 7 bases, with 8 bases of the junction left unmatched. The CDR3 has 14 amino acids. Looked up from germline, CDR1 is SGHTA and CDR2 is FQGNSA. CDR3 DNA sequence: TGTGCCAGCAGCCTGCACAGGGGAGAACAGCCCCAGCATTTT. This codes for CASSLHRGEQPQHF.

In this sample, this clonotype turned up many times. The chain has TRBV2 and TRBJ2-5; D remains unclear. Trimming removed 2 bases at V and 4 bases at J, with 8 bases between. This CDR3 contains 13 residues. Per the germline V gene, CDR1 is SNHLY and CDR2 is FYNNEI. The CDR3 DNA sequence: TGTGCCAGCAGTGAAATTTTGGGAGAGACCCAGTACTTC. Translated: CASSEILGETQYF.

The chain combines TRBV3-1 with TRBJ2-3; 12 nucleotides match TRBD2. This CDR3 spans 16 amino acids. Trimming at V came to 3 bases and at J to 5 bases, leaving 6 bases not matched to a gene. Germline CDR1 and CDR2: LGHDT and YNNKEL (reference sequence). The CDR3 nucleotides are TGTGCCAGCAGCCACCTGCTAGCGGGGGGGGAAGATACGCAGTATTTT. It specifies CASSHLLAGGEDTQYF.

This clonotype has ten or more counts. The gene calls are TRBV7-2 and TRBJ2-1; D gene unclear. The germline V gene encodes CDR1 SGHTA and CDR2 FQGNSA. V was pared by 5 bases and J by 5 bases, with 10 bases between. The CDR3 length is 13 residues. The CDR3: CASSGSYHNEQFF. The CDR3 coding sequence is TGTGCCAGCAGCGGTAGCTATCACAATGAGCAGTTCTTC.

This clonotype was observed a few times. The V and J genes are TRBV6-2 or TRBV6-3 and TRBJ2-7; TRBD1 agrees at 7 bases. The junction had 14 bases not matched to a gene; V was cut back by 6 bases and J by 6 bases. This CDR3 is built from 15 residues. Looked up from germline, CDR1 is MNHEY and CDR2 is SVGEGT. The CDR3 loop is CASSHSTDRASEQYV. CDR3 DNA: TGTGCCAGCAGCCACTCGACTGACAGGGCGTCCGAGCAGTACGTC.

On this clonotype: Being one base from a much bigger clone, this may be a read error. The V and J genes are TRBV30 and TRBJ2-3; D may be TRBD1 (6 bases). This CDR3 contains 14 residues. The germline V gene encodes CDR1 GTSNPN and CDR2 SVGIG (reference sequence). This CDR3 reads CAWCVHRDADTQYF. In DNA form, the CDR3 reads TGTGCCTGGTGTGTACACAGGGACGCAGATACGCAGTATTTT. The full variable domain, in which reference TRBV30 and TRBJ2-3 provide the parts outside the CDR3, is SQTIHQWPATLVQPVGSPLSLECTVEGTSNPNLYWYRQAAGRGLQLLFYSVGIGQISSEVPQNLSASRPQDRQFILSSKKLLLSDSGFYLCAWCVHRDADTQYFGPGTRLTVL.

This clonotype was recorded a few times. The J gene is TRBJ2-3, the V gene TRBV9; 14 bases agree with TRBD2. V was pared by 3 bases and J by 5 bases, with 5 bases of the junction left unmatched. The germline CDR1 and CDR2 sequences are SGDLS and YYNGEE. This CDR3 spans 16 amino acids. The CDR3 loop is CASSARTSGGLDTQYF. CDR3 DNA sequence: TGTGCCAGCAGCGCCCGGACTAGCGGGGGGTTAGATACGCAGTATTTT.

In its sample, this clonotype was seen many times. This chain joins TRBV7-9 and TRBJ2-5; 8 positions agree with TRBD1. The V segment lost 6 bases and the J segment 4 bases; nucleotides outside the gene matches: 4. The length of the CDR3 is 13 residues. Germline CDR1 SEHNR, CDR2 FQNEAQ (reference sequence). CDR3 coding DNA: TGTGCCAGCAGGTCCAGGGGGCGAGAGACCCAGTACTTC. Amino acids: CASRSRGRETQYF.

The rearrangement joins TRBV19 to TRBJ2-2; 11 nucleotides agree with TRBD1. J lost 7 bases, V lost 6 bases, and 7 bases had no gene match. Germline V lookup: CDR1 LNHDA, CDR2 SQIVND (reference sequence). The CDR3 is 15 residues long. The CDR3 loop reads CASRRTGGTNGELFF. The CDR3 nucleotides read TGTGCCAGTAGGCGGACAGGGGGCACGAACGGGGAGCTGTTTTTT. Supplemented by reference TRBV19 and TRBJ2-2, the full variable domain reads DGGITQSPKYLFRKEGQNVTLSCEQNLNHDAMYWYRQDPGQGLRLIYYSQIVNDFQKGDIAEGYSVSREKKESFPLTVTSAQKNPTAFYLCASRRTGGTNGELFFGEGSRLTVL.